These T cell receptor beta chains were read from a single sample in a study of CD8+ T cells in alopecia areata. Some clones are missing from TCRdb's copy, which holds only in-frame ones; the method was immunoSEQ multiplex PCR. This sample has more than 150,000 clones; about 60% occur once, and the top ten carry about 12%. Specimen: CD8+ T cells sorted from blood, collected at week 24, from a patient treated with tofacitinib. These receptors all come from a human donor with alopecia areata. CDR3s include the opening cysteine and the closing phenylalanine or tryptophan. The D gene is left open where the match is weak. Not every row has a clone size; where given, it reads once, few, many or a size class.

CDR3aa	CDR3nt	v_gene	j_gene	d_gene	abundance
CASSLGDDREVVDTQYF	TGTGCCAGCAGCTTGGGAGACGACAGGGAAGTTGTGGATACGCAGTATTTT	TRBV7-9	TRBJ2-3	TRBD1	few
CASSLRGYSNQPQHF	TGCGCCAGCAGCTTGAGGGGCTATAGCAATCAGCCCCAGCATTTT	TRBV5-1	TRBJ1-5	NA	NA
CAWISRQTNTEAFF	TGTGCCTGGATATCCCGCCAGACGAACACTGAAGCTTTCTTT	TRBV30	TRBJ1-1	NA	NA
CATSRDRKDSTYEQYF	TGTGCCACCAGCAGAGATCGTAAGGACAGTACCTACGAGCAGTACTTC	TRBV15	TRBJ2-7	NA	NA
CASSLRVHYGYTF	TGCGCCAGCAGCTTGAGGGTGCACTATGGCTACACCTTC	TRBV4-1	TRBJ1-2	NA	once
CASSPLGAQPQHF	TGTGCCAGCAGTCCGCTCGGGGCTCAGCCCCAGCATTTT	TRBV27	TRBJ1-5	NA	few
CASSQTTRGYNEQFF	TGTGCCAGCAGCCAGACTACGCGGGGTTACAATGAGCAGTTCTTC	TRBV7-9	TRBJ2-1	NA	NA
CASSPGYEQYF	TGTGCCAGCAGCCCGGGGTACGAGCAGTACTTC	TRBV2	TRBJ2-7	NA	NA
CASMSGYSNQPQHF	TGTGCCAGCATGAGCGGGTATAGCAATCAGCCCCAGCATTTT	TRBV2	TRBJ1-5	NA	NA
CSVSRNTEAFF	TGCAGCGTTTCGAGGAACACTGAAGCTTTCTTT	TRBV29-1	TRBJ1-1	NA	NA
CASSLVGQTYEQYF	TGTGCCAGCAGCTTAGTCGGACAGACTTACGAGCAGTACTTC	TRBV7-8	TRBJ2-7	NA	NA
CASSQEEGAGFGYTF	TGCGCCAGCAGCCAAGAGGAAGGGGCCGGATTCGGCTACACCTTC	TRBV4-1	TRBJ1-2	NA	NA
CAWSGAAGGPTDTQYF	TGTGCCTGGAGTGGAGCAGCGGGGGGCCCCACAGATACGCAGTATTTT	TRBV30	TRBJ2-3	TRBD2	NA
CASKGPEDRGPNYGYTF	TGCGCCAGCAAAGGCCCAGAGGACAGGGGGCCTAACTATGGCTACACCTTC	TRBV4-1	TRBJ1-2	TRBD1	NA
CASRGNYGYTF	TGTGCCAGCAGGGGTAACTATGGCTACACCTTC	TRBV19	TRBJ1-2	NA	once